This T cell receptor beta chain was obtained from a study of blood T cells in healthy people across ages. The CDR3 runs to 15 residues. The V end was cut by 4 bases, the J end by 3 bases, with 16 bases between. Then a second PCR, running roughly 7 to 11 cycles, was carried out with a sample-barcoded 5' primer and a J-beta primer mix. Every sample produced at least 2.5 million CDR3-containing paired-end reads. In TCRdb, the 5' RACE reads were re-called with MiXCR into one record per CDR3 protein. The sample has about 1.4 million distinct CDR3 sequences; roughly 64% are singletons. As to this clonotype: Antigen: not known.

Whole-study results and caveats: For the donors, CMV status was unknown and possibly confounded expanded clonotype changes. Among T cells, TCR beta diversity per million cells dropped roughly linearly as age rose. Naive T cell percentage by flow cytometry tracked strongly with beta diversity.

This rearrangement joins TRBV12-3 or TRBV12-4 to TRBJ2-7; weak D call: TRBD2 (6 bases). The origin of this receptor is a man aged 18 to 30 in good health. Sequencing was performed on blood. CDR3 amino acids: CASSSSLTGDYEQYF. Written as DNA, the CDR3 is TGTGCCAGCAGTTCCAGCCTCACGGGGGACTACGAGCAGTACTTC.